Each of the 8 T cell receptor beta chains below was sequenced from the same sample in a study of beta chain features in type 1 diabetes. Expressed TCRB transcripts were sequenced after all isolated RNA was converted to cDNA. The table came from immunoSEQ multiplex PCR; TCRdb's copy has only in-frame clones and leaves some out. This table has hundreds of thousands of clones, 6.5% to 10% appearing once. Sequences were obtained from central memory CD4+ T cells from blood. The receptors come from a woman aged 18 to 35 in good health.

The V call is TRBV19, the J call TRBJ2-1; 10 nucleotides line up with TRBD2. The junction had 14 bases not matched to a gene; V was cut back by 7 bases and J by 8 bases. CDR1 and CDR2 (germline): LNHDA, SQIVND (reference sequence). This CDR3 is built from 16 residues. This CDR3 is CASTRGPSGSYYEQFF. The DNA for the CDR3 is TGTGCCAGTACGCGCGGCCCTAGCGGGAGTTATTATGAGCAGTTCTTC. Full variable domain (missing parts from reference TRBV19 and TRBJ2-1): DGGITQSPKYLFRKEGQNVTLSCEQNLNHDAMYWYRQDPGQGLRLIYYSQIVNDFQKGDIAEGYSVSREKKESFPLTVTSAQKNPTAFYLCASTRGPSGSYYEQFFGPGTRLTVL.

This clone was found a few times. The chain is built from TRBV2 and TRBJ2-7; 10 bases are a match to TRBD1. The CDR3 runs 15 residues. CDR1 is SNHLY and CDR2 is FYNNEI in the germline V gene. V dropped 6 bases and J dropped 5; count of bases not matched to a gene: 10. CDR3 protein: CASRGQGLYRNEQYF. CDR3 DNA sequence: TGTGCCAGCAGGGGACAGGGGCTATACCGGAACGAGCAGTACTTC.

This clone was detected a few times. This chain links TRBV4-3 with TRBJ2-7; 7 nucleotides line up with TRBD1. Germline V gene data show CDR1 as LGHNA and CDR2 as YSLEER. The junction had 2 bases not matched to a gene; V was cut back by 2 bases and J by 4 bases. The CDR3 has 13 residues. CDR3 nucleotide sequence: TGCGCCAGCAGCCAACAACAGGGGTACGAGCAGTACTTC. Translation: CASSQQQGYEQYF.

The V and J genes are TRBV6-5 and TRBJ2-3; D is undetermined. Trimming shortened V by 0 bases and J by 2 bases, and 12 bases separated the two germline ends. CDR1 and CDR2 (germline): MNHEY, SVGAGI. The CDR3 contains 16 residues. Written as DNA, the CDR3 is TGTGCCAGCAGTTACTCGATGCCGGATGACACAGATACGCAGTATTTT. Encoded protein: CASSYSMPDDTDTQYF.

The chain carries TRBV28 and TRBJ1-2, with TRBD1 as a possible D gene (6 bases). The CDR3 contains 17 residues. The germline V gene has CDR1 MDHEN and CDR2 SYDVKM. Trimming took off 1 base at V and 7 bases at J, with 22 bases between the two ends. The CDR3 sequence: CASSLFPYRTAALGYTF. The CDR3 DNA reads TGTGCCAGCAGTTTATTCCCGTATCGGACAGCGGCCCTTGGCTACACCTTC.

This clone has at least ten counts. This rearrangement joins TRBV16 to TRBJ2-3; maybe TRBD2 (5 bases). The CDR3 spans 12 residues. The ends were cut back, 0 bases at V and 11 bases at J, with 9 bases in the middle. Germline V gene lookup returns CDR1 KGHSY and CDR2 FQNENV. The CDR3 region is CASSQSDLVQYF. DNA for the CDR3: TGTGCCAGCAGCCAATCGGACTTAGTGCAGTATTTT.

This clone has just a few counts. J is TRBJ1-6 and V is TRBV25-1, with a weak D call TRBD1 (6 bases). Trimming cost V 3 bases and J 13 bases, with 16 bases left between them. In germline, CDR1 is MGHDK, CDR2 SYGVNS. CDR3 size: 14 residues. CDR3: CASSEPGAVRPLHF. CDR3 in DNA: TGTGCCAGCAGTGAGCCAGGGGCCGTTCGGCCCCTCCACTTT.

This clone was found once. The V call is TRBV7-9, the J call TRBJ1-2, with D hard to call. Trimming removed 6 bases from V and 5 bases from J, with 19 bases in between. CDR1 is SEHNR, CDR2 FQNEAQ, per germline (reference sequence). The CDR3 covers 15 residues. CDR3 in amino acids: CASRLAQDLRYGYTF. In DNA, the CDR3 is TGTGCCAGCAGACTGGCGCAGGACCTACGTTATGGCTACACCTTC.